The 7 T cell receptor beta chains reported below all come from one sample, sequenced in a study of blood T cells in healthy people across ages. A second PCR of 7 to 11 cycles used a sample-barcoded 5' primer and a J-beta primer mix. TCRdb processed the 5' RACE reads anew with MiXCR; each CDR3 protein has one entry. The data show 800,000 to 1,300,000 distinct CDR3 sequences, approximately 25% seen once. This sample also appeared in a second study, on T cells of mothers and their children.

Sequenced input: blood. Every receptor here comes from a girl aged 2-10 years in good health.

The J gene is TRBJ1-2, the V gene TRBV5-6, with D hard to call. The CDR3 contains 16 residues. V shed 4 bases and J shed 4 bases, with 20 bases lying between them. Germline CDR1 SGHDT, CDR2 YYEEEE. The CDR3 loop is CASSAFPWPVPYGYTF. DNA for the CDR3: TGTGCCAGCAGCGCGTTCCCCTGGCCGGTTCCCTATGGCTACACCTTC.

The DNA of the CDR3 is TGTGCCAGCAGCTTAGTGCAGGGGATTCCCGCGGTGAACACTGAAGCTTTCTTT. Its protein product is CASSLVQGIPAVNTEAFF. The V gene is TRBV11-2, the J gene TRBJ1-1; tentative D call: TRBD1 (6 bases). The V end was cut by 1 base, the J end by 0 bases, with 18 bases between. Germline CDR1 reads SGHAT; CDR2 reads FQNNGV. The CDR3 is made up of 18 amino acids.

This clonotype was counted between two and nine times. V and J are TRBV27 and TRBJ2-1; D might be TRBD1 (6 bases). V gave up 1 base and J gave up 4 bases, with 17 bases separating them. The CDR3 contains 17 residues. Germline assignment: CDR1 MNHEY and CDR2 SMNVEV (reference sequence). CDR3 sequence reads: CASSLYSGTNDYNEQFF. As DNA, the CDR3 is TGTGCCAGCAGTTTATACTCCGGGACAAACGATTACAATGAGCAGTTCTTC.

Written as DNA, the CDR3 is TGCAGTGCTAGTGAAGCTAGCGTCTACGAGCAGTACTTC. This gives the protein CSASEASVYEQYF. The V gene is TRBV20-1, the J gene TRBJ2-7; a possible D gene is TRBD2 (6 bases). Germline V gene data show CDR1 as DFQATT and CDR2 as SNEGSKA (reference sequence). Trimming took off 3 bases at V and 3 bases at J, with 12 bases between the two ends. CDR3 length equals 13 residues.

The CDR3 region is CASSDRHRRNEQFF. The CDR3 nucleotides read TGTGCCAGCAGTGACAGGCACAGAAGAAATGAGCAGTTCTTC. This chain links TRBV2 with TRBJ2-5; D gene uncertain. The end of the DNA fits TRBJ2-1 better, so the J call may be wrong. CDR3 length: 14 residues. From germline, CDR1 is SNHLY and CDR2 FYNNEI.

This clonotype showed up many times. Here the CDR3 reads CSVRLEETQYF. DNA of the CDR3: TGCAGCGTTCGTCTGGAAGAGACCCAGTACTTC. This chain uses TRBV29-1 with TRBJ2-5; D unresolved. With 5 bases removed from V and 3 bases from J, the gap between germline ends came to 7 bases. The CDR3 covers 11 residues. Germline CDR1 and CDR2: SQVTM and ANQGSEA.

This clonotype showed up just a few times. The rearrangement uses TRBV5-1 and TRBJ2-7; D remains unclear. The germline V gene encodes CDR1 SGHRS and CDR2 YFSETQ. The CDR3 totals 13 residues. The germline V and J ends were trimmed by 1 base and 4 bases, with 9 bases remaining between them. The CDR3 DNA sequence: TGCGCCAGCAGCTTGTCGATAGATTACGAGCAGTACTTC. Its translation is CASSLSIDYEQYF. Looking up the rest from reference TRBV5-1 and TRBJ2-7 gives the full variable domain: KAGVTQTPRYLIKTRGQQVTLSCSPISGHRSVSWYQQTPGQGLQFLFEYFSETQRNKGNFPGRFSGRQFSNSRSEMNVSTLELGDSALYLCASSLSIDYEQYFGPGTRLTVT.